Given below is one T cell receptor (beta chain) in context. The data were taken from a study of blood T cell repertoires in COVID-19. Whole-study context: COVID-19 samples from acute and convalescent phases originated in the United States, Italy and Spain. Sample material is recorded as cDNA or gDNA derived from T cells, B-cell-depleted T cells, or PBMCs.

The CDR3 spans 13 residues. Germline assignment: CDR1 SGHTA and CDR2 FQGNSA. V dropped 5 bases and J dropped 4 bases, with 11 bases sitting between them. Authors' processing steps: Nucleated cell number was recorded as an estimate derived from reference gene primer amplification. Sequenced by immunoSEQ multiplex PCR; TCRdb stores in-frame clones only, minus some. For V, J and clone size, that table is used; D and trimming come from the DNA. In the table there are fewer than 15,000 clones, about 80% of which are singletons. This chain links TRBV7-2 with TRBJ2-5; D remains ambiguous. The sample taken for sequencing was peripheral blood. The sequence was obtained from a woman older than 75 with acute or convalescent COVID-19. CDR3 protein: CASSLSNSETQYF. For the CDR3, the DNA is TGTGCCAGCAGCCTTAGTAACTCAGAGACCCAGTACTTC.